This T cell receptor beta chain was captured by sequencing in a study of blood T cell repertoires in COVID-19. Study-level information: Italy, Spain and the United States were the sources of the convalescent and acute COVID-19 samples. T cells, B-cell-depleted T cells, or PBMCs provided the cDNA or gDNA that served as material.

Donors were grouped by their self-reported clinical history. As handled by the study authors: Estimation of nucleated cell counts was performed using reference gene primer amplification. The assay was immunoSEQ multiplex PCR, and TCRdb's table has in-frame clones only and misses some. V, J and clone size are those of that table, while D and trimming were read from the DNA. The sample lists under 300,000 clones; 75% to 90% were seen once. The sequence derives from a woman younger than 45 with acute COVID-19. Sequenced material: PBMCs or T cells enriched from blood (not recorded which).

CDR3 DNA sequence: TGTGCCAGCAGTTACGGGACTGGAGCCCTCTCTGTCCAAGAGACCCAGTACTTC. Translating it yields CASSYGTGALSVQETQYF. V gene TRBV6-2 or TRBV6-3 combines with J gene TRBJ2-5, with D possibly being TRBD2 (6 bases). The CDR3 consists of 18 residues. From germline, CDR1 is MNHEY and CDR2 SVGEGT. The V gene lost 2 bases and the J gene lost 1 base, with 20 bases spanning the gap.